The 28 T cell receptor beta chains reported below all come from one sample, sequenced in a study of blood T cell repertoires in COVID-19. The protocol was immunoSEQ multiplex PCR, while the TCRdb copy is restricted to in-frame clones and leaves out a portion. The profile shows some 130,000 clones, approximately 88% of them singletons. Sequencing was done on a sample of peripheral blood. These receptors were taken from a man aged 45-65 years with acute or convalescent COVID-19.

This sequence joins TRBV18 and TRBJ1-1; possible D gene TRBD1, 5 bases. The CDR3 covers 15 residues. CDR1 is KGHSH, CDR2 LQKENI, per germline. Deletions cut 4 bases from V and 1 base from J, with 13 bases between. Here the CDR3 DNA reads TGTGCCAGCTCACTAACGGTACAGGAGAACACTGAAGCTTTCTTT. It specifies CASSLTVQENTEAFF.

The rearrangement joins TRBV11-2 to TRBJ1-1; no clear D gene. The V and J ends lost 5 bases and 4 bases respectively, with 11 bases between them. CDR1 and CDR2 (germline): SGHAT, FQNNGV. CDR3 length: 13 amino acids. CDR3 amino acids: CASSPRVSTEAFF. The CDR3 DNA follows: TGTGCCAGCAGCCCCCGGGTTAGCACTGAAGCTTTCTTT.

This clone occurred a few times. The genes are TRBV19 and TRBJ2-2; 8 bases match TRBD2. Germline lookup yields CDR1 LNHDA and CDR2 SQIVND (reference sequence). V lost 10 bases, J lost 3 bases, and 13 bases stayed unmatched. CDR3 length: 16 amino acids. The CDR3 sequence is CATQDSGGPYTGELFF. CDR3 coding DNA: TGTGCCACCCAAGACTCGGGGGGGCCCTACACCGGGGAGCTGTTTTTT. Based on the CDR3 plus reference TRBV19 and TRBJ2-2, the full variable domain is DGGITQSPKYLFRKEGQNVTLSCEQNLNHDAMYWYRQDPGQGLRLIYYSQIVNDFQKGDIAEGYSVSREKKESFPLTVTSAQKNPTAFYLCATQDSGGPYTGELFFGEGSRLTVL.

The chain employs TRBV27 and TRBJ2-1; possibly TRBD1 for D (5 bases). The germline gives CDR1 MNHEY, CDR2 SMNVEV (reference sequence). V lost 5 bases to trimming and J lost 9 bases, with 14 bases between them. There are 13 residues in the CDR3. This CDR3 is CASSVDRTTEQFF. The CDR3 region has the DNA TGTGCCAGCAGTGTCGACAGAACCACTGAGCAGTTCTTC.

This clone was detected only a few times. Germline and junction disagree at one end, which may indicate a read error. This rearrangement joins TRBV5-1 to TRBJ2-7, with 10 bases that match TRBD2. CDR3 length: 21 residues. CDR1 and CDR2 (germline): SGHRS, YFSETQ. The CDR3 region is CASSYVGGVGTALHSGRPQHF. In nucleotides, the CDR3 is TGCGCCAGCAGCTACGTGGGGGGAGTTGGGACAGCCCTTCATAGCGGGAGGCCTCAGCACTTC.

V gene TRBV7-3 combines with J gene TRBJ2-5, with 10 positions matching TRBD2. V lost 2 bases and J lost 5; bases outside the gene matches: 8. The CDR3 has 16 amino acids. Germline CDR1 and CDR2: SGHTA and FQGTGA. CDR3 DNA sequence: TGTGCCAGCAGCTTAGGGCTAGCGGGGGCCGGGGAGACCCAGTACTTC. It yields the protein CASSLGLAGAGETQYF.

The chain links TRBV10-1 to TRBJ1-1; 7 nucleotides match TRBD1. CDR1 is WNHNN, CDR2 SYGVQD, per germline (reference sequence). The CDR3 has 13 amino acids. Germline trimming cut 3 bases from V and 6 bases from J; bases unmatched to any gene: 4. CDR3 DNA: TGCGCCAGCAGTGAAAGGGGGCGAGCTGAAGCTTTCTTT. Encoded protein: CASSERGRAEAFF.

The chain carries TRBV29-1 and TRBJ1-2, with D perhaps matching TRBD1 (6 bases). Germline assignment: CDR1 SQVTM and CDR2 ANQGSEA. This CDR3 has 10 amino acids. The V and J ends lost 7 bases and 6 bases respectively, with 9 bases between them. The CDR3 coding sequence is TGCAGCGCTCGACAGGATGGCTACACCTTC. This codes for CSARQDGYTF.

The chain joins TRBV9 to TRBJ1-3, with D possibly being TRBD1 (6 bases). The V gene's germline CDR1 is SGDLS and CDR2 YYNGEE. Between the trimmed V and J ends, which lost 4 bases and 6 bases, there was a span of 20 bases. The CDR3 runs 16 residues. CDR3 nucleotides: TGTGCCAGCAGCCCAACTCAGGGGAATCTGGAAAACACCATATATTTT. Translation: CASSPTQGNLENTIYF.

The V and J genes are TRBV27 and TRBJ1-2, with D unclear. V lost 6 bases, J lost 4 bases, and 15 bases lay in between. Germline V gene data show CDR1 as MNHEY and CDR2 as SMNVEV (reference sequence). This CDR3 is 14 amino acids long. In nucleotides, the CDR3 is TGTGCCAGCAGACCCCTCGACGGAGTCTATGGCTACACCTTC. It is translated as CASRPLDGVYGYTF.

J is TRBJ1-1 and V is TRBV7-3, with D maybe TRBD1 (5 bases). Trimming removed 2 bases at V and 4 bases at J, with 14 bases between. Germline values: CDR1 SGHTA, CDR2 FQGTGA. The CDR3 has 15 residues. Here the CDR3 reads CASSLGPTVTTEAFF. The CDR3 DNA is TGTGCCAGCAGCTTAGGGCCGACAGTGACCACTGAAGCTTTCTTT. Based on the CDR3 plus reference TRBV7-3 and TRBJ1-1, the full variable domain is GAGVSQTPSNKVTEKGKYVELRCDPISGHTALYWYRQSLGQGPEFLIYFQGTGAADDSGLPNDRFFAVRPEGSVSTLKIQRTERGDSAVYLCASSLGPTVTTEAFFGQGTRLTVV.

This clone was counted a single time. This chain uses TRBV5-5 with TRBJ2-1; 7 bases fit TRBD1. V shed 0 bases, J shed 12 bases, and the junction held 3 bases outside the gene matches. This CDR3 has 12 residues. Germline V lookup: CDR1 SGHKS, CDR2 YYEKEE (reference sequence). The CDR3 here is CASSLATGVQFF. CDR3 nucleotide sequence: TGTGCCAGCAGCTTGGCTACAGGGGTGCAGTTCTTC. Filled out from reference TRBV5-5 and TRBJ2-1, the complete variable domain reads DAGVTQSPTHLIKTRGQQVTLRCSPISGHKSVSWYQQVLGQGPQFIFQYYEKEERGRGNFPDRFSARQFPNYSSELNVNALLLGDSALYLCASSLATGVQFFGPGTRLTVL.

The V call is TRBV28, the J call TRBJ1-5, with unresolved D. The CDR3 consists of 13 residues. Germline V gives CDR1 MDHEN, CDR2 SYDVKM. V was pared by 3 bases and J by 7 bases, with 10 bases between. CDR3 in DNA: TGTGCCAGCAGTTTTCGAGGGAAACAGCCCCAGCATTTT. This gives the protein CASSFRGKQPQHF.

The rearrangement joins TRBV9 to TRBJ2-2; 15 bases fit TRBD2. Germline V gives CDR1 SGDLS, CDR2 YYNGEE. The V segment lost 2 bases and the J segment 8 bases; nucleotides outside the gene matches: 4. The CDR3 loop spans 16 amino acids. The DNA for the CDR3 is TGTGCCAGCAGCGTCGGACTAGCGGGGGGGATTGGGGAGCTGTTTTTT. This gives the protein CASSVGLAGGIGELFF.

This sequence joins TRBV19 and TRBJ2-7; 10 nucleotides match TRBD2. V shed 3 bases, J shed 4 bases, and the junction held 3 bases outside the gene matches. The CDR3 is 14 amino acids. The germline V gene encodes CDR1 LNHDA and CDR2 SQIVND (reference sequence). The CDR3 sequence: CASSISSGRYEQYF. CDR3 in DNA: TGTGCCAGTAGTATCTCTAGCGGGAGATACGAGCAGTACTTC.

This chain links TRBV11-2 with TRBJ1-2; 9 nucleotides line up with TRBD1. The CDR3 is 12 residues long. Losses at the gene ends were 3 bases for V and 11 bases for J; bases not matched to a gene: 4. The V gene's germline CDR1 is SGHAT and CDR2 FQNNGV. The CDR3 nucleotides are TGTGCCAGCAGCTTGGGACAGGGTTTATACACCTTC. It codes for CASSLGQGLYTF.

The chain employs TRBV4-2 and TRBJ1-6; D ambiguous. This CDR3 is 15 amino acids long. Germline-derived CDR1 and CDR2 are LGHNA and YNFKEQ. V dropped 4 bases and J dropped 8 bases, with 15 bases sitting between them. CDR3 region: CASSPGVVGDSPLHF. CDR3 nucleotides: TGTGCCAGCAGCCCCGGGGTAGTTGGGGATTCACCCCTCCACTTT.

The chain uses TRBV27 and TRBJ2-3, with D uncertain. Germline assignment: CDR1 MNHEY and CDR2 SMNVEV (reference sequence). The CDR3 has 12 amino acids. V was clipped by 6 bases and J by 0 bases, with 4 bases between them. The CDR3 sequence: CASRTSTDTQYF. The DNA of the CDR3 is TGTGCCAGCAGAACTAGCACAGATACGCAGTATTTT.

This clone was seen more than once but under ten times. The chain carries TRBV28 and TRBJ2-2; 9 bases are shared with TRBD2. V dropped 6 bases and J dropped 7; count of bases not matched to a gene: 12. The length of the CDR3 is 16 residues. Germline CDR1 MDHEN, CDR2 SYDVKM. CDR3 nucleotides: TGTGCCAGCAGCATTCTTATAGCGGGAGAGGTCGGGGAGCTGTTTTTT. Protein: CASSILIAGEVGELFF.

This clone was observed once. The chain carries TRBV5-1 and TRBJ1-6, with 7 positions matching TRBD1. CDR1 SGHRS and CDR2 YFSETQ come from the germline V gene. The CDR3 runs 17 residues. Germline trimming cut 4 bases from V and 5 bases from J; bases unmatched to any gene: 12. The CDR3 DNA sequence: TGCGCCAGCAGCCCCATGGGGGACAGTGGGGATAATTCACCCCTCCACTTT. This sequence encodes CASSPMGDSGDNSPLHF.

The chain carries TRBV7-9 and TRBJ1-6; D possibly corresponds to TRBD1 (5 bases). V was pared by 7 bases and J by 7 bases, with 14 bases between. CDR1 SEHNR and CDR2 FQNEAQ come from the germline V gene (reference sequence). The CDR3 sequence is 14 residues long. The CDR3 region has the DNA TGTGCCAGCATTGAAGGACACTCGAATTCACCCCTCCACTTT. Its translation is CASIEGHSNSPLHF.

The gene calls are TRBV28 and TRBJ1-5; the D is unclear. From germline, CDR1 is MDHEN and CDR2 SYDVKM. Between the trimmed V and J ends, which lost 0 bases and 6 bases, there was a span of 9 bases. The CDR3 has 14 amino acids. The CDR3 sequence is CASSLWSGSQPQHF. The CDR3 coding sequence is TGTGCCAGCAGTTTATGGAGTGGTAGTCAGCCCCAGCATTTT.

The chain combines TRBV6-5 with TRBJ2-7, with D maybe TRBD1 (6 bases). The CDR3 covers 14 residues. Trimming left V 5 bases short and J 2 bases short, with 13 bases between. Germline V CDR1 and CDR2: MNHEY, SVGAGI. Here the CDR3 reads CASSRAQGAYEQYF. In DNA form, the CDR3 reads TGTGCCAGCAGTCGGGCACAGGGAGCCTACGAGCAGTACTTC.

This chain links TRBV5-1 with TRBJ2-5; TRBD2 aligns across 9 bases. From germline, CDR1 is SGHRS and CDR2 YFSETQ. The CDR3 has 15 amino acids. V trimming: 1 base; J trimming: 2 bases; junction bases outside the gene matches: 3. CDR3 nucleotide sequence: TGCGCCAGCAGCTTGTCGACTAGCGGTCAAGAGACCCAGTACTTC. Its protein product is CASSLSTSGQETQYF.

Worth noting for this clone: This sample includes further DNA sequences coding for the same CDR3. The rearrangement links TRBV28 to TRBJ1-2, with 7 bases identical to TRBD1. Germline V gives CDR1 MDHEN, CDR2 SYDVKM. J gave up 8 bases and V 2 bases, and 5 bases lay outside the gene matches. The CDR3 has 13 residues. This chain's CDR3 is CASSLEGARGYTF. Here the CDR3 DNA reads TGTGCCAGCAGTTTAGAGGGGGCGCGGGGCTACACCTTC.

The chain uses TRBV5-4 and TRBJ2-1, with 8 bases lining up with TRBD2. Germline CDR1 is SGHNT and CDR2 is YYREEE (reference sequence). The CDR3 spans 14 residues. V dropped 4 bases and J dropped 4; count of bases not matched to a gene: 4. CDR3 DNA sequence: TGTGCCAGCAGCCGGGGACTAGAGTACAATGAGCAGTTCTTC. Its protein is CASSRGLEYNEQFF.

The V call is TRBV5-1, the J call TRBJ1-1, with D hard to call. This CDR3 spans 13 amino acids. Germline CDR1 reads SGHRS; CDR2 reads YFSETQ. Trimming pared 2 bases from V and 4 bases from J, leaving 9 bases between. This CDR3 reads CASSFESLTEAFF. CDR3 sequence (DNA): TGCGCCAGCAGCTTTGAGTCCCTCACTGAAGCTTTCTTT.

The chain employs TRBV29-1 and TRBJ2-1; TRBD1 matches 9 bases. This CDR3 spans 15 amino acids. Germline loops: CDR1 SQVTM, CDR2 ANQGSEA. V gave up 0 bases and J gave up 5 bases; unmatched junction bases: 5. This chain's CDR3 is CSVEDRGTGNNEQFF. For the CDR3, the DNA is TGCAGCGTTGAAGATCGGGGGACAGGGAACAATGAGCAGTTCTTC.